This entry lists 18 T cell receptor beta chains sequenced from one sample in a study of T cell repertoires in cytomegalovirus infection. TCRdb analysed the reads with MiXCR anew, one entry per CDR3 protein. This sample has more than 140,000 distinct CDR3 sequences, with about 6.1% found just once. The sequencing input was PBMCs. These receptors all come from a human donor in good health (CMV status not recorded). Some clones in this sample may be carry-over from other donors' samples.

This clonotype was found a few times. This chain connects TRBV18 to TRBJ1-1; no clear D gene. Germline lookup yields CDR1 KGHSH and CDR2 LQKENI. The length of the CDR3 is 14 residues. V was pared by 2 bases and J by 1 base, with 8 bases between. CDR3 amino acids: CASSPVQRNTEAFF. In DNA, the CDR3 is TGTGCCAGCTCACCAGTGCAGCGGAACACTGAAGCTTTCTTT.

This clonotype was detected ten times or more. This CDR3 is CASSLTGGHLGNEQFF. Here the CDR3 DNA reads TGCGCCAGCAGCTTGACAGGGGGTCACCTGGGCAATGAGCAGTTCTTC. The rearrangement joins TRBV5-1 to TRBJ2-1; 8 nucleotides agree with TRBD1. V was pared by 1 base and J by 6 bases, with 9 bases of the junction left unmatched. Germline V gene data show CDR1 as SGHRS and CDR2 as YFSETQ. The CDR3 is 16 residues long.

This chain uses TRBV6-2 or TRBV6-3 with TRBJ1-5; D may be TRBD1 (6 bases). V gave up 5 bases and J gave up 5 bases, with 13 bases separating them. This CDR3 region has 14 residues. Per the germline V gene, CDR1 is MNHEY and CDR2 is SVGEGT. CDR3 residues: CASSATGQDQPQHF. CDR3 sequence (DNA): TGTGCCAGCAGTGCAACAGGGCAGGATCAGCCCCAGCATTTT.

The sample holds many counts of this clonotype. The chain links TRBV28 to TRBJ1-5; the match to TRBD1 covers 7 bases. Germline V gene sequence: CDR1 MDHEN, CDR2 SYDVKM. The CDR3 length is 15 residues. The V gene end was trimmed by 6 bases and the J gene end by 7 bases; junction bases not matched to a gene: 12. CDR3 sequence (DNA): TGTGCCAGCAGGACAAACAGGGGAGTACTACAGCCCCAGCATTTT. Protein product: CASRTNRGVLQPQHF. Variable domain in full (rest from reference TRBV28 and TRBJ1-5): DVKVTQSSRYLVKRTGEKVFLECVQDMDHENMFWYRQDPGLGLRLIYFSYDVKMKEKGDIPEGYSVSREKKERFSLILESASTNQTSMYLCASRTNRGVLQPQHFGDGTRLSIL.

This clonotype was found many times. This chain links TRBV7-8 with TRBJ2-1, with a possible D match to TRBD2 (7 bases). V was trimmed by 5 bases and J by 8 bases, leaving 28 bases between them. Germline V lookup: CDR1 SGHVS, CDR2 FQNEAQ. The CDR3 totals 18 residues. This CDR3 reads CASSPSNLRGGGHYEQFF. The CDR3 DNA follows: TGTGCCAGCAGCCCTTCAAATCTTAGGGGGGGGGGCCATTATGAGCAGTTCTTC.

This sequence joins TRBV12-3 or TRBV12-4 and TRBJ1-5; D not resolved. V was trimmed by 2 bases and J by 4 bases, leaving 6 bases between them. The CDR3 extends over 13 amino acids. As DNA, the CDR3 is TGTGCCAGCAGTTTATCAGAAAATCAGCCCCAGCATTTT. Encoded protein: CASSLSENQPQHF.

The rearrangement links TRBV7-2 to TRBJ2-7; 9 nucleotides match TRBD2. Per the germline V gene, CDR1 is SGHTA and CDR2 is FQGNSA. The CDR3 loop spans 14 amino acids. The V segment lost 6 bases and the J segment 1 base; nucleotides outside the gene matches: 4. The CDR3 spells CASRGAGGSYEQYF. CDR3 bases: TGTGCCAGCAGGGGGGCGGGGGGGTCCTACGAGCAGTACTTC.

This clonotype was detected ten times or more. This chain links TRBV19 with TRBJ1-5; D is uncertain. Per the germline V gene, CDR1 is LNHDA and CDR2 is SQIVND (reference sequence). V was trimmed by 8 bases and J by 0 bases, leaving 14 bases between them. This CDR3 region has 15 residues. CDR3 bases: TGTGCCAGTTGTTTCAGTGGCTATAGCAATCAGCCCCAGCATTTT. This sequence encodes CASCFSGYSNQPQHF.

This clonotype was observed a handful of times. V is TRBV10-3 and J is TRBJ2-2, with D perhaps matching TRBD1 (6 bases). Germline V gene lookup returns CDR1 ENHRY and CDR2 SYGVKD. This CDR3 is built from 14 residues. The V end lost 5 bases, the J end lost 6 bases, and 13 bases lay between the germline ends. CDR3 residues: CAISPQGYAGELFF. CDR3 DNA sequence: TGTGCCATCAGTCCACAGGGTTATGCCGGGGAGCTGTTTTTT.

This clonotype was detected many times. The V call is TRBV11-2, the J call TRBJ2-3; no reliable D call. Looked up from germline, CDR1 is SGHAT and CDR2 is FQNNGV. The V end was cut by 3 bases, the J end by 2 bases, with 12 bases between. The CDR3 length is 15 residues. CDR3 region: CASSFRGSFTDTQYF. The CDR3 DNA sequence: TGTGCCAGCAGCTTCAGAGGCTCTTTCACAGATACGCAGTATTTT.

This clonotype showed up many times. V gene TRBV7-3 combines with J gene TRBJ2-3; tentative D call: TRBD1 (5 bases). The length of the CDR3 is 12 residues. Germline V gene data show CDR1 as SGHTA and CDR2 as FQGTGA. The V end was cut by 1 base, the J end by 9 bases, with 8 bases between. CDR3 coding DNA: TGTGCCAGCAGCTTAATGGACAACACGCAGTATTTT. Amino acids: CASSLMDNTQYF.

CDR3 coding DNA: TGTGCCAGTAAAACGACTAGCGGGGCCCTCACAGATACGCAGTATTTT. Protein sequence: CASKTTSGALTDTQYF. The chain recombines TRBV19 with TRBJ2-3, with 11 bases that match TRBD2. Germline CDR1 reads LNHDA; CDR2 reads SQIVND (reference sequence). With V trimmed by 7 bases and J by 2 bases, 8 bases remained unmatched. The CDR3 sequence is 16 residues long.

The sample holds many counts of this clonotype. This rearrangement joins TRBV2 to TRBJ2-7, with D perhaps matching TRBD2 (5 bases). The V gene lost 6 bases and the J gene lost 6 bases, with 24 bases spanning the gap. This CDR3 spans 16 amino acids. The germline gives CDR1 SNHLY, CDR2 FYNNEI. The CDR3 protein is CASRPNRPTPRGEQYF. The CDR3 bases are TGTGCCAGCAGACCTAACCGGCCAACCCCCCGGGGCGAGCAGTACTTC.

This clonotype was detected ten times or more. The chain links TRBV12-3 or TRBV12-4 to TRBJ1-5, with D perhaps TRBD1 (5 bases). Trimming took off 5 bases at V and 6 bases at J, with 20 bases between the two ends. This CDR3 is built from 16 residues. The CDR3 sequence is CASSTGGGDLSQPQHF. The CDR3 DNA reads TGTGCCAGCAGTACCGGGGGTGGAGATCTATCTCAGCCCCAGCATTTT.

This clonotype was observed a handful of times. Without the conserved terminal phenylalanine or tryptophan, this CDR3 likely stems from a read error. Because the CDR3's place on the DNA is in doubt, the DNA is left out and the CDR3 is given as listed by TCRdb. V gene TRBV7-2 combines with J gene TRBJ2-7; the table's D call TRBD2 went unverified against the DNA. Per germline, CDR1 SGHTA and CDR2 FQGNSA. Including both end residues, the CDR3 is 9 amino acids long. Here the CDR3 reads CASSLGGKA.

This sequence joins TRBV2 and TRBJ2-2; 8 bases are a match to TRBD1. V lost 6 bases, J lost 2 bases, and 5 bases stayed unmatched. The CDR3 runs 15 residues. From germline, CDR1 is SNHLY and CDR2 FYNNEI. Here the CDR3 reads CASSTDRVNTGELFF. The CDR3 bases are TGTGCCAGCAGCACGGACAGGGTCAACACCGGGGAGCTGTTTTTT.

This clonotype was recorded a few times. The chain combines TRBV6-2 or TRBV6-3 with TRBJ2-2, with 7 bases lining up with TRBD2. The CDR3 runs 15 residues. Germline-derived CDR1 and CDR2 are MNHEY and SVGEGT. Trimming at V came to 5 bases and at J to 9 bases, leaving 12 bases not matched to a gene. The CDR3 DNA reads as TGTGCCAGCAGTGCACTCCGGGGGGTCCACCGGGAGCTGTTTTTT. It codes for CASSALRGVHRELFF.

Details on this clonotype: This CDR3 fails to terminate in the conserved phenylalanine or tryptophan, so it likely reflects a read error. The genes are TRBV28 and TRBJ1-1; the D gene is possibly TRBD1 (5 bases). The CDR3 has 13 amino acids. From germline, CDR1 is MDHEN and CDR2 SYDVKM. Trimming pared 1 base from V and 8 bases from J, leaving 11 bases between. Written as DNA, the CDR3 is TGTGCCAGCAGTTTATACGAGTGGGGGGAAGCTTTCCTT. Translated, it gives CASSLYEWGEAFL.